Below are 12 T cell receptor beta chains sequenced from a single sample in a study of T cells in Graves' hyperthyroidism and ophthalmopathy. RNA transcripts provided the source from which TCR beta CDR3 regions were amplified. HTBI primers drove first-round RT-PCR of the TCR CDR3. TCRdb re-called the multiplex PCR reads with MiXCR, one entry per CDR3 protein. The data contain 200,000 or so distinct CDR3 sequences, roughly 17% of them singletons. Sequencing input: blood. The receptors were sampled from a woman aged 45-59 years with Graves' hyperthyroidism.

The J gene is TRBJ1-6, the V gene TRBV14; D ambiguous. The CDR3 is made up of 14 amino acids. V lost 3 bases and J 7 bases, leaving 10 bases between the germline ends. Germline V gene sequence: CDR1 SGHDN, CDR2 FVKESK. In nucleotides, the CDR3 is TGTGCCAGCAGCCATGTCGGCCCCAATTCACCCCTCCACTTT. Translation gives CASSHVGPNSPLHF.

This clonotype occurred many times. The chain employs TRBV5-6 and TRBJ2-3; no definite D call. Germline V gives CDR1 SGHDT, CDR2 YYEEEE. The CDR3 is 13 residues long. Trimming pared 1 base from V and 2 bases from J, leaving 5 bases between. The CDR3 region has the DNA TGTGCCAGCAGCTTGACGGACACAGATACGCAGTATTTT. This encodes CASSLTDTDTQYF. The full variable domain, completed using reference TRBV5-6 and TRBJ2-3, is DAGVTQSPTHLIKTRGQQVTLRCSPKSGHDTVSWYQQALGQGPQFIFQYYEEEERQRGNFPDRFSGHQFPNYSSELNVNALLLGDSALYLCASSLTDTDTQYFGPGTRLTVL.

This clonotype was recorded at least ten times. The J gene is TRBJ2-1, the V gene TRBV7-3; 9 nucleotides agree with TRBD2. The CDR3 has 17 residues. Trimming took 5 bases from V and 4 from J; bases not matched to a gene: 12. CDR1 is SGHTA, CDR2 FQGTGA, per germline. The CDR3 loop is CASSPTGLAGHYNEQFF. The DNA for the CDR3 is TGTGCCAGCAGCCCCACTGGGCTAGCGGGGCATTACAATGAGCAGTTCTTC.

This clonotype was counted between two and nine times. The V call is TRBV15, the J call TRBJ1-1, with 8 bases lining up with TRBD1. Germline V CDR1 and CDR2: LNHNV, YYDKDF (reference sequence). This CDR3 has 14 amino acids. The J segment lost 5 bases and the V segment lost 2 bases, leaving 4 bases of the junction unmatched. CDR3 sequence: CATSRLTGETEAFF. For the CDR3, the DNA is TGTGCCACCAGCAGACTGACAGGGGAGACTGAAGCTTTCTTT.

This rearrangement joins TRBV27 to TRBJ2-2; 8 positions agree with TRBD1. The CDR3 extends over 16 amino acids. In germline, CDR1 is MNHEY, CDR2 SMNVEV (reference sequence). The junction had 7 bases not matched to a gene; V was cut back by 3 bases and J by 4 bases. CDR3 bases: TGTGCCAGCAGTTTTTTTGGACAGGGCAGCACCGGGGAGCTGTTTTTT. Translated: CASSFFGQGSTGELFF.

The CDR3 protein is CASSYGQGREQYF. The CDR3 DNA is TGTGCCAGCAGCTACGGACAGGGTCGCGAGCAGTACTTC. V is TRBV7-9 and J is TRBJ2-7; 8 bases are shared with TRBD1. The CDR3 runs to 13 residues. V lost 4 bases and J lost 6; bases outside the gene matches: 5. Germline CDR1 reads SEHNR; CDR2 reads FQNEAQ (reference sequence).

The chain links TRBV24-1 to TRBJ2-3; no clear D gene. CDR3 length: 12 residues. With 0 bases removed from V and 5 bases from J, the gap between germline ends came to 2 bases. Germline V gives CDR1 KGHDR, CDR2 SFDVKD. The CDR3 loop reads CATSDLIDTQYF. The DNA of the CDR3 is TGTGCCACCAGTGATTTGATAGATACGCAGTATTTT.

This clonotype was counted at least ten times. This chain connects TRBV28 to TRBJ2-7; 7 positions agree with TRBD2. V lost 4 bases and J lost 3; bases outside the gene matches: 9. The germline V gene has CDR1 MDHEN and CDR2 SYDVKM. This CDR3 has 15 residues. The CDR3 is CASSSVSSGFYEQYF. CDR3 bases: TGTGCCAGCAGTTCCGTTTCTAGCGGTTTCTACGAGCAGTACTTC.

The V call is TRBV9, the J call TRBJ1-2; 7 bases fit TRBD1. CDR1 and CDR2 from the germline V gene are SGDLS and YYNGEE. CDR3 length: 14 amino acids. After removal of 2 bases from V and 3 bases from J, the junction contained 4 bases not matched to a gene. CDR3: CASSVVDRDYGYTF. DNA of the CDR3: TGTGCCAGCAGCGTGGTTGACAGGGACTATGGCTACACCTTC.

This clonotype was counted only a few times. CDR3 DNA sequence: TGTGCCAGCACTAGCGGGAGGAGTCCCTACAATGAGCAGTTCTTC. It translates to CASTSGRSPYNEQFF. The chain joins TRBV11-2 to TRBJ2-1; 11 nucleotides agree with TRBD2. The CDR3 runs 15 residues. V was clipped by 7 bases and J by 2 bases; unmatched bases: 4. Germline V gene data show CDR1 as SGHAT and CDR2 as FQNNGV.

This clonotype was seen ten or more times. The chain recombines TRBV7-2 with TRBJ2-3; 10 bases match TRBD2. The V gene end was trimmed by 1 base and the J gene end by 1 base; junction bases not matched to a gene: 2. The germline CDR1 and CDR2 sequences are SGHTA and FQGNSA. The CDR3 extends over 16 amino acids. CDR3 bases: TGTGCCAGCAGCTTAGTTGGGACTAGCGGCACAGATACGCAGTATTTT. Encoded protein: CASSLVGTSGTDTQYF.

This chain joins TRBV5-1 and TRBJ1-4; D uncertain. Germline lookup yields CDR1 SGHRS and CDR2 YFSETQ. V was pared by 2 bases and J by 3 bases, with 11 bases between. The CDR3 extends over 15 amino acids. This chain's CDR3 is CASSFNPVSNEKLFF. In nucleotides, the CDR3 is TGCGCCAGCAGCTTCAATCCGGTATCTAATGAAAAACTGTTTTTT.